Below, 18 T cell receptor beta chains from the same sample are listed, as sequenced in a study of immune evolution from preneoplasia to lung adenocarcinoma (dated by TCRdb to the early 2020s). Library preparation used the immunoSEQ multiplex PCR assay. Sourced from immuneACCESS, this table was stored by TCRdb with only in-frame sequences that have V and J called. A share of the clones is absent; for the studies checked, an unresolved V gene accounts for under half, and the remainder has no known explanation. The sample table lists 3,500 to 5,500 clones, more than 60% of them with a count of one. The top ten clonotypes cover roughly 8% of the sample. Sequenced input: FFPE lung adenocarcinoma in situ tissue. The cell subset or site label on this specimen signifies: preinvasive adenocarcinoma in situ (AIS). The receptors originated from a person between 55 and 80 years old with lung adenocarcinoma.

The chain joins TRBV6-4 to TRBJ2-2, with TRBD1 matching over 9 bases. The CDR3 has 15 amino acids. Germline CDR1 MRHNA, CDR2 SNTAGT. Trimming cost V 2 bases and J 6 bases; bases outside gene matches: 4. The CDR3 coding sequence is TGTGCCAGCAGTGACGGGACAGGGAGTGCCGGGGAGCTGTTTTTT. It codes for CASSDGTGSAGELFF.

Notes on this clone: Within the sample, other DNA sequences also encode this same CDR3. This chain connects TRBV11-3 to TRBJ2-7; D is uncertain. This CDR3 region has 15 residues. V lost 5 bases and J 4 bases, leaving 18 bases between the germline ends. Germline assignment: CDR1 SGHNT and CDR2 YENEEA. CDR3 nucleotides: TGTGCCAGCAGCCCTATAGATAGGGATACGTACGAGCAGTACTTC. Amino acids: CASSPIDRDTYEQYF.

This sequence joins TRBV9 and TRBJ1-2; no clear D gene. Trimming left V 3 bases short and J 2 bases short, with 11 bases between. Germline V gives CDR1 SGDLS, CDR2 YYNGEE. This CDR3 has 14 amino acids. The CDR3 loop is CASSASYWNYGYTF. The CDR3 DNA sequence: TGTGCCAGCAGCGCCAGTTACTGGAACTATGGCTACACCTTC.

This chain links TRBV10-3 with TRBJ1-1, with unresolved D. The V gene lost 0 bases and the J gene lost 4 bases, with 6 bases spanning the gap. CDR3 size: 13 residues. Looked up from germline, CDR1 is ENHRY and CDR2 is SYGVKD. CDR3 protein: CAISESSPTEAFF. The CDR3 DNA sequence: TGTGCCATCAGTGAGTCCAGCCCCACTGAAGCTTTCTTT.

This chain joins TRBV18 and TRBJ2-3, with TRBD1 as a possible D gene (6 bases). Germline assignment: CDR1 KGHSH and CDR2 LQKENI. Between the trimmed V and J ends, which lost 2 bases and 0 bases, there was a span of 9 bases. This CDR3 is built from 15 residues. The CDR3 region is CASSPTGQSTDTQYF. In nucleotides, the CDR3 is TGTGCCAGCTCACCAACGGGACAAAGCACAGATACGCAGTATTTT.

The gene calls are TRBV7-2 and TRBJ2-7, with D tentatively TRBD1 (5 bases). This CDR3 has 14 residues. V lost 5 bases to trimming and J lost 0 bases, with 11 bases between them. The germline CDR1 and CDR2 sequences are SGHTA and FQGNSA. CDR3 sequence reads: CASSPRQLSYEQYF. CDR3 bases: TGTGCCAGCAGCCCCCGACAGCTCTCCTACGAGCAGTACTTC. Based on the CDR3 plus reference TRBV7-2 and TRBJ2-7, the full variable domain is GAGVSQSPSNKVTEKGKDVELRCDPISGHTALYWYRQSLGQGLEFLIYFQGNSAPDKSGLPSDRFSAERTGGSVSTLTIQRTQQEDSAVYLCASSPRQLSYEQYFGPGTRLTVT.

This clone was seen more than once but under ten times. This chain uses TRBV5-1 with TRBJ1-1; TRBD1 aligns across 9 bases. The germline gives CDR1 SGHRS, CDR2 YFSETQ. CDR3 length equals 14 residues. Trimming cost V 3 bases and J 4 bases; bases outside gene matches: 4. The CDR3 sequence: CASSSGTGSTEAFF. The CDR3 nucleotides are TGCGCCAGCAGCTCTGGGACAGGGAGCACTGAAGCTTTCTTT.

The chain uses TRBV30 and TRBJ1-5; D remains unclear. The CDR3 has 13 amino acids. Germline V lookup: CDR1 GTSNPN, CDR2 SVGIG (reference sequence). Trimming pared 2 bases from V and 4 bases from J, leaving 9 bases between. The CDR3 loop reads CAWSRAANQPQHF. The DNA of the CDR3 is TGTGCCTGGAGTCGGGCAGCTAATCAGCCCCAGCATTTT.

Comment on this clone: A read error may produce the germline difference seen at one junction end. The chain couples TRBV6-1 to TRBJ1-1, with D possibly TRBD1 on 5 matching bases. The CDR3 covers 12 residues. The germline V gene has CDR1 MNHNS and CDR2 SASEGT. The CDR3 DNA sequence: TGTGCCAGCAGAGAAGCCGGGACTGGGGGTTTCTTT. Its protein is CASREAGTGGFF.

V usage is TRBV9 and J usage is TRBJ1-2, with D perhaps TRBD1 (5 bases). This CDR3 is built from 16 residues. Looked up from germline, CDR1 is SGDLS and CDR2 is YYNGEE. V gave up 0 bases and J gave up 2 bases, with 14 bases separating them. The chain's CDR3 is CASSVEPQGVNYGYTF. In nucleotides, the CDR3 is TGTGCCAGCAGCGTAGAACCTCAAGGGGTCAACTATGGCTACACCTTC.

This chain links TRBV28 with TRBJ1-5; 9 bases agree with TRBD1. The CDR3 consists of 13 residues. Germline lookup yields CDR1 MDHEN and CDR2 SYDVKM. Trimming removed 8 bases from V and 7 bases from J; junction bases left unmatched: 6. CDR3 nucleotides: TGTGCCAGCTGGGACAGGGTAAGCCAGCCCCAGCATTTT. It specifies CASWDRVSQPQHF.

This clone has only a few counts. The rearrangement uses TRBV7-8 and TRBJ2-5; a possible D gene is TRBD2 (5 bases). CDR3 size: 14 residues. V was shortened by 5 bases and J by 2 bases, with 12 bases between the two germline ends. Germline CDR1 SGHVS, CDR2 FQNEAQ. The CDR3 DNA sequence: TGTGCCAGCAGCAGGTCCCGAGGGCAAGAGACCCAGTACTTC. Translation: CASSRSRGQETQYF.

The chain is built from TRBV28 and TRBJ1-5, with unresolved D. Trimming shortened V by 2 bases and J by 7 bases, and 12 bases separated the two germline ends. Germline V gene data show CDR1 as MDHEN and CDR2 as SYDVKM. CDR3 size: 14 residues. Here the CDR3 reads CASSLTDQAQPQHF. DNA of the CDR3: TGTGCCAGCAGTTTAACCGACCAGGCCCAGCCCCAGCATTTT.

By share, this clone ranks as large. The chain employs TRBV11-3 and TRBJ2-3; 14 bases match TRBD2. The V segment lost 4 bases and the J segment 2 bases; nucleotides outside the gene matches: 8. There are 18 residues in the CDR3. Germline V gene data show CDR1 as SGHNT and CDR2 as YENEEA. CDR3 in amino acids: CASSSPGLAGVSTDTQYF. DNA of the CDR3: TGTGCCAGCAGCTCACCGGGACTAGCGGGGGTTTCCACAGATACGCAGTATTTT.

About this clone itself: At one end, the junction sequence differs from germline, possibly due to a read error. This same CDR3 is encoded by further DNA sequences in the sample. The genes are TRBV4-1 and TRBJ2-1; D perhaps matches TRBD1 (6 bases). The CDR3 is made up of 13 amino acids. Germline assignment: CDR1 MGHRA and CDR2 YSYEKL. The CDR3 is CASSYEGDNEQFF. The CDR3 region has the DNA TGCGCTAGCAGTTACGAGGGGGACAATGAGCAGTTCTTC.

This chain uses TRBV7-2 with TRBJ1-4; D is possibly TRBD1 (5 bases). With 4 bases removed from V and 8 bases from J, the gap between germline ends came to 14 bases. Germline CDR1 SGHTA, CDR2 FQGNSA. The length of the CDR3 is 14 residues. The CDR3 nucleotides are TGTGCCAGCAGCTCGGGGACCTGGGCGGAAAAACTGTTTTTT. It codes for CASSSGTWAEKLFF. The whole variable domain, remainder taken from reference TRBV7-2 and TRBJ1-4, is GAGVSQSPSNKVTEKGKDVELRCDPISGHTALYWYRQSLGQGLEFLIYFQGNSAPDKSGLPSDRFSAERTGGSVSTLTIQRTQQEDSAVYLCASSSGTWAEKLFFGSGTQLSVL.

The chain combines TRBV5-5 with TRBJ1-2; D uncertain. This CDR3 has 14 amino acids. Between the trimmed V and J ends, which lost 5 bases and 2 bases, there was a span of 13 bases. CDR1 and CDR2 (germline): SGHKS, YYEKEE (reference sequence). DNA of the CDR3: TGTGCCAGCAGTTTAAGCGTTCTGAACTATGGCTACACCTTC. It translates to CASSLSVLNYGYTF.

The rearrangement joins TRBV19 to TRBJ2-7; 10 nucleotides align to TRBD2. The CDR3 runs to 16 residues. J lost 5 bases, V lost 5 bases, and 12 bases had no gene match. Looked up from germline, CDR1 is LNHDA and CDR2 is SQIVND (reference sequence). The CDR3 loop reads CASSLSGGPSNHEQYF. CDR3 coding DNA: TGTGCCAGTAGTCTTAGCGGGGGGCCCTCTAACCACGAGCAGTACTTC.